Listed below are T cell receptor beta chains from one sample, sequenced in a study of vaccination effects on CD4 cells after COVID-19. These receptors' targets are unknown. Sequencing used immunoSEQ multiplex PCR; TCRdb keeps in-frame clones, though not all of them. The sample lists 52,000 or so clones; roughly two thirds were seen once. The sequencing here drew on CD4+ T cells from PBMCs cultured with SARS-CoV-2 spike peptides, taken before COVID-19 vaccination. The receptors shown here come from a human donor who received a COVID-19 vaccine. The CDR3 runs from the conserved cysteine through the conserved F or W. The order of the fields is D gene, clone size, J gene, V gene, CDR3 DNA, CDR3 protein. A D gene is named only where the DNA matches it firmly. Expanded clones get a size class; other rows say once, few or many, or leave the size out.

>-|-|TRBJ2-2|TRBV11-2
TGTGCCAGCAATGGGGTCGGTAGCACCGGGGAGCTGTTTTTT
CASNGVGSTGELFF
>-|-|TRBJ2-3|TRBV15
TGTGCCACCAGCAGAGACACAGATACGCAGTATTTT
CATSRDTDTQYF
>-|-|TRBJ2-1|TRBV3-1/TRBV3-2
TGTGCCAGCAGCCAACAGAGGGGTGGACAGTTCTTC
CASSQQRGGQFF
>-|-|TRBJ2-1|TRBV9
TGTGCCAGCAGCGTAGAGGGCAGGAGCTCCTACAATGAGCAGTTCTTC
CASSVEGRSSYNEQFF
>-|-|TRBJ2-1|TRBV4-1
TGCGCCAGCAGCCCCTTAGCAGGGAGAGACAATGAGCAGTTCTTC
CASSPLAGRDNEQFF
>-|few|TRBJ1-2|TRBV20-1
TGCAGTGCCACAACTAACTATGGCTACACCTTC
CSATTNYGYTF
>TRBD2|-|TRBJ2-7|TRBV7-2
TGTGCCAGCAGCTTTTCCGGGACTAGCGGTTACGAGCAGTACTTC
CASSFSGTSGYEQYF
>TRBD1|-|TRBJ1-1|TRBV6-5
TGTGCCAGCAGTTACTCACCGGGACAGCTGAACACTGAAGCTTTCTTT
CASSYSPGQLNTEAFF
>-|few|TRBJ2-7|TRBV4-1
TGCGCCAGCAGCCAAGATCCTAGGACCTACGAGCAGTACTTC
CASSQDPRTYEQYF
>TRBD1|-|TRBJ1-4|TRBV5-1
TGCGCCAGCAGCTTCCTCGGGACAGCAAATGAAAAACTGTTTTTT
CASSFLGTANEKLFF
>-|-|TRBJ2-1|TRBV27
TGTGCCAGCAGAGGGATCACTGGAATTTACAATGAGCAGTTCTTC
CASRGITGIYNEQFF
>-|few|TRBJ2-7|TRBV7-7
TGTGCTAGCAGCTTATCAGGGGCCTACGAGCAGTACTTC
CASSLSGAYEQYF
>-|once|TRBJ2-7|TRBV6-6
TGTGCCAGCAGACCTCGCGCTGGCTTTTCCTACGAGCAGTACTTC
CASRPRAGFSYEQYF
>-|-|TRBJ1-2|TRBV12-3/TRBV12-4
TGTGCCAGCAGTTACAGGGACTATGGCTACACCTTC
CASSYRDYGYTF
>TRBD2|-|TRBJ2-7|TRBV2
TGTGCCAGCATACTAGCGGGGGGCCTCGAGCAGTACTTC
CASILAGGLEQYF
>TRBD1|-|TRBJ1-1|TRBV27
TGTGCCAGCAGTAACAGGGGGCTTGGCACTGAAGCTTTCTTT
CASSNRGLGTEAFF
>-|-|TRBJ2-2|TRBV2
TGTGCCAGCAGTGAAATGAGCAGGGGCCGTCAGTTTTTT
CASSEMSRGRQFF
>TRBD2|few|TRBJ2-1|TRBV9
TGTGCCAGCAGCCTTAGCGGGGGGTGGGGCAATGAGCAGTTCTTC
CASSLSGGWGNEQFF
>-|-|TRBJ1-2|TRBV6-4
TGTGCCAGCAGTGACTCCCGTAGAGGGGACTATGGCTACACCTTC
CASSDSRRGDYGYTF
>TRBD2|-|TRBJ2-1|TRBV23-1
TGCGCCAGACTCTTAGCGGGGGGCCCCCTCTACAATGAGCAGTTCTTC
CARLLAGGPLYNEQFF
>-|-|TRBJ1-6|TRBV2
TGTGCCAGCAGGGCTAACAGGGAACCCCTCCACTTT
CASRANREPLHF
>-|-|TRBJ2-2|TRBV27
TGTGCCACCCGTAAGCGGGCTACCACCGGGGAGCTGTTTTTT
CATRKRATTGELFF
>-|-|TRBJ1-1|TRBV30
TGTGCCTGGAGTGTCCTAGGAGGTGGGACTGAAGCTTTCTTT
CAWSVLGGGTEAFF
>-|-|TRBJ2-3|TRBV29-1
TGCAGCGTGTCCCTTAGTACGGGCACAGATACGCAGTATTTT
CSVSLSTGTDTQYF
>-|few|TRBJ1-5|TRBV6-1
TGTGCCAGCAGTGAAGGAGTTGGGGGAATTGGCAATCAGCCCCAGCATTTT
CASSEGVGGIGNQPQHF
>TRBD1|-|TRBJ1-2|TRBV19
TGTGCCAGTAGTATGTGGGACAGGAACCACGGTGGCTACACCTTC
CASSMWDRNHGGYTF
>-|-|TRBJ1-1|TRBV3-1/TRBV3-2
TGTGCCAGCAGCCAAGGAGGCAGGACTTACACTGAAGCTTTCTTT
CASSQGGRTYTEAFF
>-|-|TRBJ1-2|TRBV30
TGTGCCTGGAGTGTACGGTCGGGGGGCCACTATGGCTACACCTTC
CAWSVRSGGHYGYTF
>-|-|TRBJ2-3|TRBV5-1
TGCGCCAGCAGCTTGGCATCAGGAACGAAACTAGCAGATACGCAGTATTTT
CASSLASGTKLADTQYF
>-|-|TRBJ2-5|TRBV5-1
TGCGCCAGCAGCTTGGCCCAAGAGACCCAGTACTTC
CASSLAQETQYF
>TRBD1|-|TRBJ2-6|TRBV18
TGTGCCAGCTCACTGGGACAGGGCTTCCTACTCTCTGGGGCCAACGTCCTGACTTTC
CASSLGQGFLLSGANVLTF
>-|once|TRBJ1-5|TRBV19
TGTGCCAGTAGTACCACTCCGCCCCAGCATTTT
CASSTTPPQHF
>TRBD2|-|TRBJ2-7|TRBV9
TGTGCCAGCAGCCCCTTAGCGGGGGGCGCCTACGAGCAGTACTTC
CASSPLAGGAYEQYF
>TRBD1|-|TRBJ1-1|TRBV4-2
TGTGCCAGCAGCCAAGATTTTGGCAGGGGGCGTAGGGCTGAAGCTTTCTTT
CASSQDFGRGRRAEAFF
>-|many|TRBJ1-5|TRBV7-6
TGTGCCAGCAGCCGACCGCTTTATAGCAATCAGCCCCAGCATTTT
CASSRPLYSNQPQHF
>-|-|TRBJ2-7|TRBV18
TGTGCCAGCTCACCACGAGGGGGAGAGCAGTACTTC
CASSPRGGEQYF
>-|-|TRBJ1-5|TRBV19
TGTGCCAGTAGCCCCCTAAGGAGCAGGCAGCCCCAGCATTTT
CASSPLRSRQPQHF
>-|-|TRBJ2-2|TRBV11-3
TGTGCCAGCAGCTTACGGGGGGAGCTGTTTTTT
CASSLRGELFF
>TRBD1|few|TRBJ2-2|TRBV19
TGTGCCAGTAGTAGGACAGGGGTTAACACCGGGGAGCTGTTTTTT
CASSRTGVNTGELFF
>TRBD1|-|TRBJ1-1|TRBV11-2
TGTGCCAGCAGCATCACAGGGGCCTCGAACACTGAAGCTTTCTTT
CASSITGASNTEAFF
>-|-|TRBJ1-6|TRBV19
TGTGCCAGTAGTATTCTGTTCGTTCCAGGATATAATTCACCCCTCCACTTT
CASSILFVPGYNSPLHF